This TCR beta chain was sequenced in a study of CD8 T cells in ankylosing spondylitis. TCRdb reanalysed the 5' RACE reads using MiXCR and keeps one entry per CDR3 protein. The table includes roughly 150,000 distinct CDR3 sequences, 30% to 40% detected once. J was trimmed by 3 bases and V by 4 bases; bases with no gene match: 6. This CDR3 spans 15 amino acids. Per germline, CDR1 MDHEN and CDR2 SYDVKM. This chain connects TRBV28 to TRBJ2-7; TRBD2 matches 10 bases. The receptor comes from a male donor with ankylosing spondylitis. The sequenced material came from synovial fluid, either unsorted or a sorted T cell fraction (not recorded which). The CDR3 is CASSSGTSVYYEQYF. The CDR3 DNA reads as TGTGCCAGCAGTTCCGGGACTAGCGTATACTACGAGCAGTACTTC. The full variable domain, rest sourced from reference TRBV28 and TRBJ2-7, is DVKVTQSSRYLVKRTGEKVFLECVQDMDHENMFWYRQDPGLGLRLIYFSYDVKMKEKGDIPEGYSVSREKKERFSLILESASTNQTSMYLCASSSGTSVYYEQYFGPGTRLTVT.